The 23 T cell receptor beta chains below all came from one sample that was sequenced in a study of T cell changes during pregnancy in multiple sclerosis. The repertoire was sequenced with immunoSEQ multiplex PCR; TCRdb's copy has only in-frame clones and lacks some. Among fewer than 85,000 clones listed, 93% were seen once. The specimen was peripheral blood, collected in the second trimester of pregnancy. The origin of the receptors is a female donor with multiple sclerosis, enrolled in a pregnancy study.

The chain is built from TRBV10-2 and TRBJ2-1; D gene uncertain. Trimming stripped 6 bases from V and 0 bases from J, with 12 bases between. CDR3 length equals 15 residues. CDR1 and CDR2 (germline): WSHSY, SAAADI. The CDR3, as DNA: TGCGCCAGCAGCAGCCCGGGTAGCTCCTACAATGAGCAGTTCTTC. Translated, it gives CASSSPGSSYNEQFF.

This chain connects TRBV10-3 to TRBJ2-1, with 10 bases fitting TRBD1. CDR3 length: 14 amino acids. Trimming took 7 bases from V and 4 from J; bases not matched to a gene: 4. Germline V gene data show CDR1 as ENHRY and CDR2 as SYGVKD. The CDR3 spells CAITWGQGYNEQFF. In nucleotides, the CDR3 is TGTGCCATCACCTGGGGACAGGGGTACAATGAGCAGTTCTTC.

V is TRBV18 and J is TRBJ2-6; tentative D call: TRBD1 (5 bases). Trimming pared 4 bases from V and 0 bases from J, leaving 22 bases between. This CDR3 is built from 20 residues. Germline values: CDR1 KGHSH, CDR2 LQKENI. CDR3 sequence reads: CASSRVHEAQGSSGANVLTF. In DNA form, the CDR3 reads TGTGCCAGCTCACGGGTGCATGAGGCCCAGGGTTCCTCTGGGGCCAACGTCCTGACTTTC.

The rearrangement links TRBV6-5 to TRBJ2-7; 11 positions agree with TRBD1. The CDR3 extends over 14 amino acids. V dropped 0 bases and J dropped 6; count of bases not matched to a gene: 1. Germline CDR1 MNHEY, CDR2 SVGAGI. The CDR3 DNA reads as TGTGCCAGCAGTTACTCCGGGACAGGGGGCGAGCAGTACTTC. Residues: CASSYSGTGGEQYF.

The V and J genes are TRBV19 and TRBJ1-5, with D perhaps TRBD1 (6 bases). CDR1 and CDR2 (germline): LNHDA, SQIVND (reference sequence). Trimming took 5 bases from V and 5 from J, leaving 16 bases between them. The CDR3 loop spans 15 amino acids. The CDR3 sequence is CASSATGMGYQPQHF. CDR3 in DNA: TGTGCCAGTAGTGCAACAGGGATGGGATATCAGCCCCAGCATTTT.

The chain has TRBV5-1 and TRBJ2-3; 14 bases agree with TRBD2. V shed 4 bases and J 5 bases; nucleotides not matched to a gene: 6. The CDR3 loop spans 16 amino acids. Germline V lookup: CDR1 SGHRS, CDR2 YFSETQ. The CDR3 region is CASSRTSGGLGDTQYF. As DNA, the CDR3 is TGCGCCAGCAGCCGGACTAGCGGGGGGCTAGGAGATACGCAGTATTTT.

CDR3 loop: CASSAQLDTGELFF. CDR3 bases: TGCGCCAGCAGCGCCCAACTTGACACCGGGGAGCTGTTTTTT. The V gene is TRBV5-1, the J gene TRBJ2-2; D uncertain. V was cut by 4 bases and J by 3 bases, with 10 bases left in between. From germline, CDR1 is SGHRS and CDR2 YFSETQ. The CDR3 has 14 amino acids.

This chain uses TRBV5-1 with TRBJ1-5; 7 bases agree with TRBD1. There are 15 residues in the CDR3. V gave up 4 bases and J gave up 6 bases; unmatched junction bases: 10. In germline, CDR1 is SGHRS, CDR2 YFSETQ. CDR3 bases: TGCGCCAGCAGCAAAGATACAGGGGCGGCTCAGCCCCAGCATTTT. Translating it yields CASSKDTGAAQPQHF. The full variable domain, with the rest looked up from reference TRBV5-1 and TRBJ1-5, is KAGVTQTPRYLIKTRGQQVTLSCSPISGHRSVSWYQQTPGQGLQFLFEYFSETQRNKGNFPGRFSGRQFSNSRSEMNVSTLELGDSALYLCASSKDTGAAQPQHFGDGTRLSIL.

CDR3 coding DNA: TGTGCCAGCAGCCCCGGACTAGCGGGGGATTATACCTACGAGCAGTACTTC. Amino acids: CASSPGLAGDYTYEQYF. The V call is TRBV9, the J call TRBJ2-7; 13 nucleotides align to TRBD2. The J segment lost 2 bases and the V segment lost 4 bases, leaving 9 bases of the junction unmatched. There are 17 residues in the CDR3. Per the germline V gene, CDR1 is SGDLS and CDR2 is YYNGEE. Filled out from reference TRBV9 and TRBJ2-7, the complete variable domain reads DSGVTQTPKHLITATGQRVTLRCSPRSGDLSVYWYQQSLDQGLQFLIQYYNGEERAKGNILERFSAQQFPDLHSELNLSSLELGDSALYFCASSPGLAGDYTYEQYFGPGTRLTVT.

V usage is TRBV30 and J usage is TRBJ2-3, with D unclear. The V end lost 4 bases, the J end lost 0 bases, and 11 bases lay between the germline ends. Per germline, CDR1 GTSNPN and CDR2 SVGIG (reference sequence). The CDR3 length is 14 residues. The chain's CDR3 is CAWNRITSTDTQYF. CDR3 nucleotides: TGTGCCTGGAACAGAATAACTAGCACAGATACGCAGTATTTT.

The chain uses TRBV9 and TRBJ1-4; 10 positions match TRBD1. V lost 4 bases and J lost 6; bases outside the gene matches: 9. Germline CDR1 reads SGDLS; CDR2 reads YYNGEE. CDR3 length equals 16 residues. CDR3 nucleotides: TGTGCCAGCAGCAAGGGACAGGGGAGGTGGGATGAAAAACTGTTTTTT. It encodes CASSKGQGRWDEKLFF.

The chain couples TRBV5-1 to TRBJ1-2, with 8 bases fitting TRBD1. The CDR3 extends over 14 amino acids. CDR1 and CDR2 (germline): SGHRS, YFSETQ. The ends lost 4 bases at V and 3 bases at J; junction bases unmatched: 5. The CDR3, as DNA: TGCGCCAGCAGCACCTCGACAGGGGACTATGGCTACACCTTC. The encoded protein is CASSTSTGDYGYTF.

Only one count was recorded for this clone. The rearrangement links TRBV2 to TRBJ1-1; a weak D match, TRBD1 (5 bases). Trimming took off 10 bases at V and 1 base at J, with 16 bases between the two ends. The CDR3 extends over 14 amino acids. Germline V lookup: CDR1 SNHLY, CDR2 FYNNEI. The CDR3 region is CAKSGGVKNTEAFF. The CDR3, as DNA: TGTGCCAAGAGCGGGGGGGTTAAGAACACTGAAGCTTTCTTT.

The CDR3 bases are TGTGCCAGCAGCAAAGATCAGGGCAATCAGCCCCAGCATTTT. Translating gives CASSKDQGNQPQHF. The chain recombines TRBV5-4 with TRBJ1-5; D unclear. This CDR3 is 14 amino acids long. Trimming cost V 4 bases and J 2 bases, with 10 bases left between them. Germline CDR1 reads SGHNT; CDR2 reads YYREEE (reference sequence).

V gene TRBV29-1 combines with J gene TRBJ1-3; D gene unclear. This CDR3 has 15 amino acids. V was trimmed by 6 bases and J by 1 base, leaving 16 bases between them. The germline gives CDR1 SQVTM, CDR2 ANQGSEA. The CDR3, as DNA: TGCAGCGTCCGAGGGCAGCCATTTTCTGGAAACACCATATATTTT. Protein product: CSVRGQPFSGNTIYF. The whole variable domain, remainder taken from reference TRBV29-1 and TRBJ1-3, is SAVISQKPSRDICQRGTSLTIQCQVDSQVTMMFWYRQQPGQSLTLIATANQGSEATYESGFVIDKFPISRPNLTFSTLTVSNMSPEDSSIYLCSVRGQPFSGNTIYFGEGSWLTVV.

J is TRBJ2-1 and V is TRBV7-6, with TRBD2 identical over 7 bases. Germline loops: CDR1 SGHVS, CDR2 FNYEAQ. V was clipped by 5 bases and J by 0 bases; unmatched bases: 10. This CDR3 is built from 17 residues. This chain's CDR3 is CASSHLWGGSSYNEQFF. The CDR3 coding sequence is TGTGCCAGCAGCCATCTGTGGGGGGGGAGCTCCTACAATGAGCAGTTCTTC.

CDR3 residues: CASSPTENTEAFF. Written as DNA, the CDR3 is TGTGCCAGCTCCCCTACAGAGAACACTGAAGCTTTCTTT. This sequence joins TRBV18 and TRBJ1-1; D remains ambiguous. Between the trimmed V and J ends, which lost 6 bases and 1 base, there was a span of 9 bases. This CDR3 is built from 13 residues. Per germline, CDR1 KGHSH and CDR2 LQKENI.

V is TRBV5-1 and J is TRBJ2-5; 9 bases agree with TRBD1. CDR3 length: 15 amino acids. Germline loops: CDR1 SGHRS, CDR2 YFSETQ. Trimming cost V 4 bases and J 0 bases; bases outside gene matches: 4. As DNA, the CDR3 is TGCGCCAGCAGCCTCGGACAGGGGAACCAAGAGACCCAGTACTTC. Protein sequence: CASSLGQGNQETQYF.

In its sample, this clone was seen once. The DNA for the CDR3 is TGTGCCAGCAGTTTGAGTGCGGGGGCCAGGGAAAAACTGTTTTTT. It yields the protein CASSLSAGAREKLFF. The chain is built from TRBV28 and TRBJ1-4, with TRBD1 as a possible D gene (6 bases). This CDR3 has 15 residues. From germline, CDR1 is MDHEN and CDR2 SYDVKM. Trimming pared 3 bases from V and 8 bases from J, leaving 16 bases between.

J is TRBJ2-7 and V is TRBV29-1, with 7 bases fitting TRBD1. CDR3 length: 14 amino acids. Germline-derived CDR1 and CDR2 are SQVTM and ANQGSEA. Trimming cost V 3 bases and J 4 bases; bases outside gene matches: 9. The CDR3 loop reads CSVDVQGEPYEQYF. The CDR3 DNA is TGCAGCGTTGACGTCCAGGGGGAGCCATACGAGCAGTACTTC.

The sample holds one count of this clone. The chain combines TRBV19 with TRBJ1-1; the D is unclear. Between the trimmed V and J ends, which lost 5 bases and 1 base, there was a span of 14 bases. Germline CDR1 is LNHDA and CDR2 is SQIVND (reference sequence). The CDR3 loop spans 15 amino acids. This CDR3 reads CASSVLWEGNTEAFF. The CDR3 DNA reads TGTGCCAGTAGTGTACTTTGGGAGGGGAACACTGAAGCTTTCTTT.

This clone was counted a single time. CDR3 residues: CASSLAGGGQITDTQYF. Written as DNA, the CDR3 is TGCGCCAGCAGCTTGGCAGGCGGGGGGCAAATCACAGATACGCAGTATTTT. The chain couples TRBV5-1 to TRBJ2-3, with 8 bases fitting TRBD2. Germline loops: CDR1 SGHRS, CDR2 YFSETQ. Losses at the gene ends were 0 bases for V and 2 bases for J; bases not matched to a gene: 8. The CDR3 has 17 amino acids.

The rearrangement uses TRBV19 and TRBJ2-2, with D possibly TRBD2 on 5 matching bases. The ends were cut back, 5 bases at V and 5 bases at J, with 12 bases in the middle. The CDR3 is made up of 14 amino acids. Germline CDR1 LNHDA, CDR2 SQIVND (reference sequence). The CDR3 here is CASSEGRTTGELFF. CDR3 nucleotides: TGTGCCAGTAGTGAGGGTCGGACGACCGGGGAGCTGTTTTTT.